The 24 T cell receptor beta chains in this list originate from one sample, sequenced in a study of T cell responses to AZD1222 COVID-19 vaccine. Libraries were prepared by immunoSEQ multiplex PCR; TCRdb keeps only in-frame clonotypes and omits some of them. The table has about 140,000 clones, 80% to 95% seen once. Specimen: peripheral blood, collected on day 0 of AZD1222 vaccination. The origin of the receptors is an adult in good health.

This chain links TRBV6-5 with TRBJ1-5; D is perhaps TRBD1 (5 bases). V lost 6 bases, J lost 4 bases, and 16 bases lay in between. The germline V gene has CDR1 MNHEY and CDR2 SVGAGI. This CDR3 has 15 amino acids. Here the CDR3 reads CASSVTVSGNQPQHF. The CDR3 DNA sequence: TGTGCCAGCAGCGTGACAGTCTCAGGGAATCAGCCCCAGCATTTT.

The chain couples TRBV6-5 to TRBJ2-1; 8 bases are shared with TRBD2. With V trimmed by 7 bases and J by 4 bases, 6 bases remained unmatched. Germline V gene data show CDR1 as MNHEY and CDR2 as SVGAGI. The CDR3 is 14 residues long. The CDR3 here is CASISGGMYNEQFF. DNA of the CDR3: TGTGCCAGCATCAGCGGGGGCATGTACAATGAGCAGTTCTTC.

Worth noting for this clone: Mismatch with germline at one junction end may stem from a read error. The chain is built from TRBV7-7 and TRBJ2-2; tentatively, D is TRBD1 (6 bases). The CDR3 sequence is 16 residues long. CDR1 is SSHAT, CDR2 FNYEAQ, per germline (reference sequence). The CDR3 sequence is CASSPSGTPNTGELFF. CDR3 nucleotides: TGTGCTAGCAGCCCCTCGGGGACACCGAACACCGGGGAGCTGTTTTTT. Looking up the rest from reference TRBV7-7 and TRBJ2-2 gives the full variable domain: GAGVSQSPRYKVTKRGQDVTLRCDPISSHATLYWYQQALGQGPEFLTYFNYEAQPDKSGLPSDRFSAERPEGSISTLTIQRTEQRDSAMYRCASSPSGTPNTGELFFGEGSRLTVL.

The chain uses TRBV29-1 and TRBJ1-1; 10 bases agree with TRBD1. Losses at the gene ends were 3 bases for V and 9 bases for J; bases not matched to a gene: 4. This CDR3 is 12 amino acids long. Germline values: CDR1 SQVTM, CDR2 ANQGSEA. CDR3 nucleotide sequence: TGCAGCGTTGAGGGACAGGGGAGGCAAGCTTTCTTT. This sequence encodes CSVEGQGRQAFF.

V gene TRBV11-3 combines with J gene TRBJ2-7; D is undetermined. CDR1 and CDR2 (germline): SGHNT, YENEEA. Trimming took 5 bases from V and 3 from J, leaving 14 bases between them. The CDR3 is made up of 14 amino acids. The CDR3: CASSPNHKHYEQYF. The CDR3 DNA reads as TGTGCCAGCAGCCCAAACCATAAGCACTACGAGCAGTACTTC.

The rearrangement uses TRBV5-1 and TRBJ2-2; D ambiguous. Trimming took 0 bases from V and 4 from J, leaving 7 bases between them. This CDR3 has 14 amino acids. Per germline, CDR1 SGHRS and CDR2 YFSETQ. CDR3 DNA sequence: TGCGCCAGCAGCTTGGCCGGATCCACCGGGGAGCTGTTTTTT. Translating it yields CASSLAGSTGELFF.

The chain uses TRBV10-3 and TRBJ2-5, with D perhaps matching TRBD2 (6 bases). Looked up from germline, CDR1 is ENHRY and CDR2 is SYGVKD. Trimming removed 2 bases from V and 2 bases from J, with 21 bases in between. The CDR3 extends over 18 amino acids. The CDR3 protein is CAISEKAPGLLMQETQYF. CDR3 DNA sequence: TGTGCCATCAGTGAGAAAGCCCCGGGACTCCTTATGCAAGAGACCCAGTACTTC.

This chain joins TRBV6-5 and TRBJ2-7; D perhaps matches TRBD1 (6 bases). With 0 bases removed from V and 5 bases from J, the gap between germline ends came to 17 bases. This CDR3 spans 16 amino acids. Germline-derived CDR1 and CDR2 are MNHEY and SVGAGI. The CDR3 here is CASSYSSARGTDEQYF. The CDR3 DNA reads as TGTGCCAGCAGTTACTCCTCAGCCAGGGGTACCGACGAGCAGTACTTC.

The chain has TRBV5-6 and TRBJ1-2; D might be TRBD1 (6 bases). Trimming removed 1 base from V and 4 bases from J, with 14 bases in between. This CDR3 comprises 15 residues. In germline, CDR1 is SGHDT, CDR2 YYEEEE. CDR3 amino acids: CASSLRSGVTYGYTF. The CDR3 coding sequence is TGTGCCAGCAGCTTGAGGTCAGGGGTTACCTATGGCTACACCTTC.

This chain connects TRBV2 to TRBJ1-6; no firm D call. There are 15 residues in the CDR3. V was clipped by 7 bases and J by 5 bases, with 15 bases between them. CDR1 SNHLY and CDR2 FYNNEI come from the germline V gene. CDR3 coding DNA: TGTGCCAGCAACAACCGGGCGGTAGATAATTCACCCCTCCACTTT. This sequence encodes CASNNRAVDNSPLHF.

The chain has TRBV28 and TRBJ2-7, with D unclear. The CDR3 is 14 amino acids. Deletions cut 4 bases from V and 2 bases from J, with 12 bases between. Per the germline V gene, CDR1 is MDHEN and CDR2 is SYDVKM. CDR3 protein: CASSSTRLTYEQYF. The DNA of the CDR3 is TGTGCCAGCAGTTCTACTCGGCTGACCTACGAGCAGTACTTC.

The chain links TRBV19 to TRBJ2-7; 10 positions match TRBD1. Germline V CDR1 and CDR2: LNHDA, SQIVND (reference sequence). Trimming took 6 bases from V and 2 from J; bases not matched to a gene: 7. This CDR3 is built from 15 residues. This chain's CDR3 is CASSPSGTGAYEQYF. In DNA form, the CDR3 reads TGTGCCAGTAGCCCCTCCGGGACAGGGGCCTACGAGCAGTACTTC.

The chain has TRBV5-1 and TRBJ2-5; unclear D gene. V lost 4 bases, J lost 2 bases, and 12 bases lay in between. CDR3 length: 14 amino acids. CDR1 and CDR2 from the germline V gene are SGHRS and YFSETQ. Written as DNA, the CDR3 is TGCGCCAGCAGCCAAGGGCGGTTACAAGAGACCCAGTACTTC. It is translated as CASSQGRLQETQYF.

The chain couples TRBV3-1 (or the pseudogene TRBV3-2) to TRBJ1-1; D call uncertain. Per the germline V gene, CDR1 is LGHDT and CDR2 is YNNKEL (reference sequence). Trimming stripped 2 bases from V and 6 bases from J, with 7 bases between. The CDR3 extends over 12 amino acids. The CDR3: CASSQSSAEAFF. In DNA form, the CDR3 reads TGTGCCAGCAGCCAATCCTCTGCTGAAGCTTTCTTT.

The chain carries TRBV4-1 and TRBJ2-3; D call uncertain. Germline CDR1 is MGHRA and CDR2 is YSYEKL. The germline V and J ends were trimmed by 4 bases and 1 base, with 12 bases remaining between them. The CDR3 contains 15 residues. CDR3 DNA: TGCGCCAGCAGCCCGTGGAGTTCGGGCACAGATACGCAGTATTTT. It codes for CASSPWSSGTDTQYF.

This chain's CDR3 is CASSPPAAGTNYNEQFF. In DNA, the CDR3 is TGTGCCAGCAGCCCCCCGGCAGCCGGGACTAACTACAATGAGCAGTTCTTC. The chain employs TRBV7-6 and TRBJ2-1, with 7 nucleotides matching TRBD2. The germline V gene encodes CDR1 SGHVS and CDR2 FNYEAQ. Germline trimming cut 5 bases from V and 3 bases from J; bases unmatched to any gene: 13. This CDR3 contains 17 residues.

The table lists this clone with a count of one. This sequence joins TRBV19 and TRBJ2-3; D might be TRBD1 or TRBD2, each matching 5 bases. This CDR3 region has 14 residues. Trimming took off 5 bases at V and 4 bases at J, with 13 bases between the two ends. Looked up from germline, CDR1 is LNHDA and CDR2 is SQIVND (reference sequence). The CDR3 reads CASSPGTAADTQYF. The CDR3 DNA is TGTGCCAGTAGTCCAGGGACCGCAGCAGATACGCAGTATTTT.

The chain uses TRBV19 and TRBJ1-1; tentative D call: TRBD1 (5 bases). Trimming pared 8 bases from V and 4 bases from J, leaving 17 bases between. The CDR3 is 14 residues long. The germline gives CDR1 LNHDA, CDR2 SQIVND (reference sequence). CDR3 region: CASLKGLASTEAFF. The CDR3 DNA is TGTGCCAGTTTGAAGGGGTTGGCGAGCACTGAAGCTTTCTTT. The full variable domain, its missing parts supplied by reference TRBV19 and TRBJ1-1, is DGGITQSPKYLFRKEGQNVTLSCEQNLNHDAMYWYRQDPGQGLRLIYYSQIVNDFQKGDIAEGYSVSREKKESFPLTVTSAQKNPTAFYLCASLKGLASTEAFFGQGTRLTVV.

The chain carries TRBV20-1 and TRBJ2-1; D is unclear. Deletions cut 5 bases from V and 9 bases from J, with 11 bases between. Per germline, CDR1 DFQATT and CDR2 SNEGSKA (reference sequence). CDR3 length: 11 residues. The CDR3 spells CSALPAGEQFF. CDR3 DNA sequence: TGCAGTGCTCTGCCCGCTGGTGAGCAGTTCTTC.

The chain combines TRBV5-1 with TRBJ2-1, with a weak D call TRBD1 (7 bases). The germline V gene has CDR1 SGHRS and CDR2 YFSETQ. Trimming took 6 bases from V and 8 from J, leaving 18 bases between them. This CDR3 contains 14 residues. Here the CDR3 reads CASNPGGGFDEQFF. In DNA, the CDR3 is TGCGCCAGCAACCCAGGGGGAGGTTTCGATGAGCAGTTCTTC.

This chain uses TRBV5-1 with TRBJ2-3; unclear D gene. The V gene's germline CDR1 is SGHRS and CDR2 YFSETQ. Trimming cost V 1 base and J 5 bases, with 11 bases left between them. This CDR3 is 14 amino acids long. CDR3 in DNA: TGCGCCAGCAGCTTGACTCTACCGGTAGATACGCAGTATTTT. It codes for CASSLTLPVDTQYF.

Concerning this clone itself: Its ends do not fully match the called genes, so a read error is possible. CDR3 residues: CASSERGNSLF. CDR3 DNA: TGTGCCAGCAGTGAGAGGGGTAACTCTCTCTTC. The J gene is TRBJ1-2, the V gene TRBV6-1, with a possible D match to TRBD1 (5 bases). Germline values: CDR1 MNHNS, CDR2 SASEGT. This CDR3 region has 11 residues.

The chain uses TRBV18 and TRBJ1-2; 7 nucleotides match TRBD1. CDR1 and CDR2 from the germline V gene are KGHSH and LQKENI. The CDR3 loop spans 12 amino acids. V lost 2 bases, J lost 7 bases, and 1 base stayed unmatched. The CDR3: CASSPNRGGYTF. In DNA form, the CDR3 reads TGTGCCAGCTCACCAAACAGGGGTGGCTACACCTTC.

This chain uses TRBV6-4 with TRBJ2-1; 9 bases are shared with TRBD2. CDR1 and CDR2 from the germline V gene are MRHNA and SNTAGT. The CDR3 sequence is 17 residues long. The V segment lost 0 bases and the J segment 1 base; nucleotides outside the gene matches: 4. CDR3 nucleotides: TGTGCCAGCAGTGACTCTCGCGGGAGGGGTTCCTACAATGAGCAGTTCTTC. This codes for CASSDSRGRGSYNEQFF.